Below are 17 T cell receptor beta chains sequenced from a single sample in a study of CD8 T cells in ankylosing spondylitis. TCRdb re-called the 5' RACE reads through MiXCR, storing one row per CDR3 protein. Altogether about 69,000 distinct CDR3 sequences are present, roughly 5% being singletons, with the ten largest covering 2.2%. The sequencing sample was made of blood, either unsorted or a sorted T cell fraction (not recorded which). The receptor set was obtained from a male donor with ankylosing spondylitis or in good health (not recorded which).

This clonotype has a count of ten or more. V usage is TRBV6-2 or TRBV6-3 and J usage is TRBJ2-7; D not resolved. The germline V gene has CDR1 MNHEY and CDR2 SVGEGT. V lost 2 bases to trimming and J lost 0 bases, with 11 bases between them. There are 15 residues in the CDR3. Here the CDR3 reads CASSYDSPSSYEQYF. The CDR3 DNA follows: TGTGCCAGCAGTTACGATTCACCAAGCTCCTACGAGCAGTACTTC.

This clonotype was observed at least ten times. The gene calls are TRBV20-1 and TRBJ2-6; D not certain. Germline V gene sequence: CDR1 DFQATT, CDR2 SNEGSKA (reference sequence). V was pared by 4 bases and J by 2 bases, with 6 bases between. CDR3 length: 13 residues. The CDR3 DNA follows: TGCAGTGCTAACTACGCTGGGGCCAACGTCCTGACTTTC. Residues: CSANYAGANVLTF.

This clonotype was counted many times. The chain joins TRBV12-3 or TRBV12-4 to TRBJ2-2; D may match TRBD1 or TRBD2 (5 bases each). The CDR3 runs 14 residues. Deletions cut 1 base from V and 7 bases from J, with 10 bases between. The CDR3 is CASSLGGRGGELFF. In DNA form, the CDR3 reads TGTGCCAGCAGTTTAGGGGGACGGGGCGGGGAGCTGTTTTTT.

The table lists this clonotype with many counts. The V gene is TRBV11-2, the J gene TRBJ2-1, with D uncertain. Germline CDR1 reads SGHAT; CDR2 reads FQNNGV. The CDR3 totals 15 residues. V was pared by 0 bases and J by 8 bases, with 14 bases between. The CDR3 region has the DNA TGTGCCAGCAGCTTAGATCCGAGACAACTCGATGAGCAGTTCTTC. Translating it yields CASSLDPRQLDEQFF.

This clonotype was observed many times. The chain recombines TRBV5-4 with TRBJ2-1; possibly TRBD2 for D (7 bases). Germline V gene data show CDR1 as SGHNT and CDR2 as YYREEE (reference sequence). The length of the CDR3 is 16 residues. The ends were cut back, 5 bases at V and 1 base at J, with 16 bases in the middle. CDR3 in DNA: TGTGCCAGCAGTTTAGGGGGGGGCCGGTCCTACAATGAGCAGTTCTTC. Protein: CASSLGGGRSYNEQFF.

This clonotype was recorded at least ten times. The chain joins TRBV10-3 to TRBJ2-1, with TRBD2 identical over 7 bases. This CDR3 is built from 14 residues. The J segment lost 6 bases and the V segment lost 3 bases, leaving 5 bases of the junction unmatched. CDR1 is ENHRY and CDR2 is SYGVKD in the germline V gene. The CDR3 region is CAISDRAGSNEQFF. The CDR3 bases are TGTGCCATCAGTGATCGAGCGGGGAGCAATGAGCAGTTCTTC.

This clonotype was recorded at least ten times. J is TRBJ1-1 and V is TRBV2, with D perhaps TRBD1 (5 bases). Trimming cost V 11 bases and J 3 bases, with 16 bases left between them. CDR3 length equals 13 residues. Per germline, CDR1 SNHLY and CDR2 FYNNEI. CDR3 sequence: CASSLTEYTEAFF. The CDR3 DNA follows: TGTGCCTCCTCACTGACAGAATACACTGAAGCTTTCTTT.

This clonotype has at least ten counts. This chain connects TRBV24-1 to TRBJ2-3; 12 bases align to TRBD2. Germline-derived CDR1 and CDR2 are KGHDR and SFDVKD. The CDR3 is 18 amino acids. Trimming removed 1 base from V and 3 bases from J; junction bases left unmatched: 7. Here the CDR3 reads CATSDFGLAGGATDTQYF. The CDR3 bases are TGTGCCACCAGTGATTTTGGGCTAGCGGGGGGGGCGACAGATACGCAGTATTTT.

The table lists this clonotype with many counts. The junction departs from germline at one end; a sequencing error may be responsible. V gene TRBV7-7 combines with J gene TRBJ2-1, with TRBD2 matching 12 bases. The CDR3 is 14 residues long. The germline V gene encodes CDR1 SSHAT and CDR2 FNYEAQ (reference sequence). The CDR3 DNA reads TGTGCTAGCAGCCGGACTAGCGGGGTGGTTGAGCAGTTCTTC. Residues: CASSRTSGVVEQFF.

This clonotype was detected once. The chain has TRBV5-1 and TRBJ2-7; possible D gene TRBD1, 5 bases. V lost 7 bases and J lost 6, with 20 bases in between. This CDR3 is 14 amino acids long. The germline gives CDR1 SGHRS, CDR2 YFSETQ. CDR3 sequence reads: CASCLDILRCEQYF. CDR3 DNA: TGCGCCAGCTGCCTGGACATCCTGCGCTGCGAGCAGTACTTC.

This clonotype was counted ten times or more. The CDR3 bases are TGCGCCAGCAGCTTGGTTTATGGCCGCACGCAGTATTTT. This encodes CASSLVYGRTQYF. The genes are TRBV5-1 and TRBJ2-3; D is uncertain. Per the germline V gene, CDR1 is SGHRS and CDR2 is YFSETQ. CDR3 length: 13 residues. V lost 0 bases to trimming and J lost 9 bases, with 11 bases between them.

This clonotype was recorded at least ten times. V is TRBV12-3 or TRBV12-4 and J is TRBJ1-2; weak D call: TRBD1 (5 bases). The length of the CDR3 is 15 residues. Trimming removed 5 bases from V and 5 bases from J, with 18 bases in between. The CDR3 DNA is TGTGCCAGCAGTCCCCTCAACCTTGCAGGGTATGGCTACACCTTC. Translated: CASSPLNLAGYGYTF.

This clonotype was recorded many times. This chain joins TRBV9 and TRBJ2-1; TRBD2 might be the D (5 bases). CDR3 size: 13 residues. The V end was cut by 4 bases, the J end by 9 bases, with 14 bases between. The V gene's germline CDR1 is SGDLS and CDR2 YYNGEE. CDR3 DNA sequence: TGTGCCAGCAGCCTCGACCCCGGGGTTGAGCAGTTCTTC. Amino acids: CASSLDPGVEQFF.

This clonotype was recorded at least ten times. The CDR3 DNA reads as TGCAGTGCTCCCTCCCCCCAGCGGGGGGGCTCCGAGCAGTACTTC. Its protein is CSAPSPQRGGSEQYF. The gene calls are TRBV20-1 and TRBJ2-7; 10 bases line up with TRBD2. Losses at the gene ends were 5 bases for V and 6 bases for J; bases not matched to a gene: 13. The germline CDR1 and CDR2 sequences are DFQATT and SNEGSKA (reference sequence). The CDR3 runs 15 residues.

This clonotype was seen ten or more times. The CDR3 is CSAPREDTNTGELFF. CDR3 DNA sequence: TGCAGTGCTCCCCGGGAGGACACGAACACCGGGGAGCTGTTTTTT. V usage is TRBV20-1 and J usage is TRBJ2-2; 7 bases are a match to TRBD2. The CDR3 runs to 15 residues. The V gene end was trimmed by 5 bases and the J gene end by 0 bases; junction bases not matched to a gene: 6. Germline CDR1 and CDR2: DFQATT and SNEGSKA (reference sequence).

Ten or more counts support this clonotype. The CDR3 DNA sequence: TGCGCCAGCAGCCAAGAGCTCCCTAGGATGAGTGGGTCACCCCTCCACTTT. Encoded protein: CASSQELPRMSGSPLHF. This chain connects TRBV4-1 to TRBJ1-6, with D unclear. From germline, CDR1 is MGHRA and CDR2 YSYEKL. The CDR3 runs 17 residues. Deletions cut 0 bases from V and 10 bases from J, with 19 bases between.

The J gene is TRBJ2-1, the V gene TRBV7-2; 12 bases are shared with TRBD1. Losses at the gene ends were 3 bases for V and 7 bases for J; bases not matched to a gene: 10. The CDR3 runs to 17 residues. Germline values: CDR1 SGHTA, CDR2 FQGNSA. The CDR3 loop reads CASSFTPGQGAWNEQFF. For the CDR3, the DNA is TGTGCCAGCAGCTTCACTCCGGGACAGGGGGCATGGAATGAGCAGTTCTTC.